This entry features one TCR beta chain sequence. Its antigen is not identified. This entry is derived from a study of shared clonotypes between healthy human individuals. TCRdb's table, derived via immunoSEQ multiplex PCR, lists solely in-frame clones and lacks some. The sample lists some 2.3 million clones, about 92% seen once, with 0.35% to 0.5% in the top ten. The study's findings and limits: In the sorted subsets, rarefaction showed sequencing was incomplete despite large depth.

Trimming shortened V by 8 bases and J by 8 bases, and 18 bases separated the two germline ends. The germline gives CDR1 SNHLY, CDR2 FYNNEI. The CDR3 has 13 residues. Sequenced sample: naive CD4+ T cells from PBMCs. Subset of the sample: CD45RA+ positively selected. The chain carries TRBV2 and TRBJ1-2; the D gene is possibly TRBD1 (5 bases). The TCR sequence derives from a man aged 18 to 35 in good health. Some clones in this sample may be carry-over from other donors' samples. CDR3 sequence reads: CASGGYTLGGYTF. The DNA for the CDR3 is TGTGCCAGCGGGGGGTACACATTAGGCGGCTACACCTTC.